This T cell receptor beta chain is from a study of blood T cell repertoires in COVID-19. This clone was detected a few times. The CDR3 has 11 amino acids. CDR1 is SNHLY and CDR2 is FYNNEI in the germline V gene. The V end was cut by 10 bases, the J end by 2 bases, with 6 bases between. Assay used: immunoSEQ multiplex PCR; TCRdb lists only in-frame clones, some missing. The sample consists of about 220,000 clones, around 88% of them appearing once. The clonotype comes from a woman aged 45-65 years with acute COVID-19. This chain joins TRBV2 and TRBJ1-3; no firm D call. The sequenced sample was PBMCs or T cells enriched from blood (not recorded which). CDR3 residues: CATSTGNTIYF. The CDR3 DNA reads TGTGCCACCTCTACTGGAAACACCATATATTTT. Supplemented by reference TRBV2 and TRBJ1-3, the full variable domain reads EPEVTQTPSHQVTQMGQEVILRCVPISNHLYFYWYRQILGQKVEFLVSFYNNEISEKSEIFDDQFSVERPDGSNFTLKIRSTKLEDSAMYFCATSTGNTIYFGEGSWLTVV.